Below are 17 T cell receptor beta chains sequenced from a single sample in a study of siplizumab effects on memory and regulatory T cells. The repertoire was sequenced with immunoSEQ multiplex PCR; TCRdb's copy has only in-frame clones and lacks some. The profile shows 50,000 to 55,000 clones, 85% to 95% of them singletons. The sequenced material came from CD8+ T cells sorted from blood. The receptors here all came from a human donor in good health.

The CDR3: CSVEAGASGSGKQYF. CDR3 in DNA: TGCAGCGTTGAAGCAGGGGCTAGCGGGAGTGGAAAGCAGTACTTC. V is TRBV29-1 and J is TRBJ2-7, with 10 nucleotides matching TRBD2. Germline loops: CDR1 SQVTM, CDR2 ANQGSEA. The CDR3 extends over 15 amino acids. With V trimmed by 1 base and J by 8 bases, 11 bases remained unmatched.

The chain recombines TRBV15 with TRBJ2-2; 12 bases are a match to TRBD2. This CDR3 is built from 15 residues. From germline, CDR1 is LNHNV and CDR2 YYDKDF (reference sequence). After removal of 4 bases from V and 4 bases from J, the junction contained 1 base not matched to a gene. The CDR3 reads CATSKLAGGTGELFF. DNA of the CDR3: TGTGCCACCAGCAAACTAGCGGGAGGCACCGGGGAGCTGTTTTTT.

V is TRBV7-9 and J is TRBJ1-2, with D hard to call. The germline V gene encodes CDR1 SEHNR and CDR2 FQNEAQ (reference sequence). Trimming stripped 2 bases from V and 2 bases from J, with 12 bases between. CDR3 length equals 15 residues. The CDR3 DNA reads TGTGCCAGCAGCTTATCTGGGGAATTAAACTATGGCTACACCTTC. Translation: CASSLSGELNYGYTF.

The rearrangement uses TRBV6-1 and TRBJ2-7; TRBD1 matches at 8 bases. V lost 2 bases and J lost 3; bases outside the gene matches: 3. This CDR3 has 14 amino acids. The V gene's germline CDR1 is MNHNS and CDR2 SASEGT. The CDR3 nucleotides are TGTGCCAGCAGTGAACTCGACAGGGGCTACGAGCAGTACTTC. It specifies CASSELDRGYEQYF.

The rearrangement uses TRBV5-4 and TRBJ2-7; 10 nucleotides match TRBD1. CDR1 and CDR2 (germline): SGHNT, YYREEE (reference sequence). The CDR3 runs 12 residues. V gave up 7 bases and J gave up 5 bases; unmatched junction bases: 3. The CDR3, as DNA: TGTGCCAGCGGCGGACAGGGGGACGAGCAGTACTTC. Protein sequence: CASGGQGDEQYF.

Only one count was recorded for this clone. In nucleotides, the CDR3 is TGTGCCAGCAGCGTGCAGGACAGGGTTTGGACCGGGGAGCTGTTTTTT. Its translation: CASSVQDRVWTGELFF. This chain links TRBV7-8 with TRBJ2-2; 8 bases match TRBD1. This CDR3 spans 16 amino acids. After removal of 5 bases from V and 5 bases from J, the junction contained 10 bases not matched to a gene. Germline lookup yields CDR1 SGHVS and CDR2 FQNEAQ.

J is TRBJ2-7 and V is TRBV15; 8 bases match TRBD2. There are 16 residues in the CDR3. The junction had 10 bases not matched to a gene; V was cut back by 1 base and J by 5 bases. Germline CDR1 is LNHNV and CDR2 is YYDKDF (reference sequence). The CDR3 loop is CATSRGEVAGSHEQYF. The CDR3 DNA follows: TGTGCCACCAGCAGAGGTGAAGTAGCGGGATCGCACGAGCAGTACTTC. Combining the CDR3 with reference TRBV15 and TRBJ2-7 gives the whole variable domain DAMVIQNPRYQVTQFGKPVTLSCSQTLNHNVMYWYQQKSSQAPKLLFHYYDKDFNNEADTPDNFQSRRPNTSFCFLDIRSPGLGDTAMYLCATSRGEVAGSHEQYFGPGTRLTVT.

This chain connects TRBV9 to TRBJ2-1; D is ambiguous. Germline CDR1 reads SGDLS; CDR2 reads YYNGEE. The ends were cut back, 0 bases at V and 1 base at J, with 8 bases in the middle. The CDR3 has 15 amino acids. The CDR3 coding sequence is TGTGCCAGCAGCGTAGACCTCGGGTCCTACAATGAGCAGTTCTTC. Translation gives CASSVDLGSYNEQFF.

This clone was observed a single time. The V call is TRBV5-1, the J call TRBJ2-6, with D perhaps matching TRBD1 or TRBD2 (5 bases each). V was pared by 5 bases and J by 0 bases, with 12 bases between. Germline assignment: CDR1 SGHRS and CDR2 YFSETQ. The CDR3 length is 16 residues. CDR3 coding DNA: TGCGCCAGCAGTCAATGGGGGAGCTCTGGGGCCAACGTCCTGACTTTC. Protein sequence: CASSQWGSSGANVLTF.

The gene calls are TRBV6-5 and TRBJ2-3, with TRBD2 matching over 8 bases. The CDR3 has 15 amino acids. Germline-derived CDR1 and CDR2 are MNHEY and SVGAGI. Trimming removed 5 bases from V and 5 bases from J; junction bases left unmatched: 9. CDR3 amino acids: CASSIGGRSLDTQYF. CDR3 in DNA: TGTGCCAGCAGTATCGGCGGGAGGTCACTAGATACGCAGTATTTT.

V and J are TRBV14 and TRBJ2-2; a possible D gene is TRBD1 (7 bases). CDR1 SGHDN and CDR2 FVKESK come from the germline V gene. This CDR3 region has 17 residues. V gave up 0 bases and J gave up 7 bases, with 18 bases separating them. The CDR3 loop is CASSQDWGTGEDGELFF. Written as DNA, the CDR3 is TGTGCCAGCAGCCAAGATTGGGGCACAGGGGAGGACGGGGAGCTGTTTTTT. Variable domain in full (rest from reference TRBV14 and TRBJ2-2): EAGVTQFPSHSVIEKGQTVTLRCDPISGHDNLYWYRRVMGKEIKFLLHFVKESKQDESGMPNNRFLAERTGGTYSTLKVQPAELEDSGVYFCASSQDWGTGEDGELFFGEGSRLTVL.

The rearrangement uses TRBV4-1 and TRBJ1-5, with D possibly being TRBD1 (6 bases). V lost 1 base and J lost 5, with 12 bases in between. CDR1 is MGHRA and CDR2 is YSYEKL in the germline V gene. The CDR3 is 15 residues long. The CDR3 DNA reads as TGCGCCAGCAGCCAAGTGGGGGGCGCGGATCAGCCCCAGCATTTT. Translated, it gives CASSQVGGADQPQHF.

The CDR3 bases are TGTGCCAGCAGCGAATATGGCTACACCTTC. Translating gives CASSEYGYTF. The chain links TRBV7-9 to TRBJ1-2; no definite D call. The CDR3 length is 10 residues. Trimming cost V 5 bases and J 5 bases, with 3 bases left between them. CDR1 SEHNR and CDR2 FQNEAQ come from the germline V gene (reference sequence). Variable domain in full (rest from reference TRBV7-9 and TRBJ1-2): DTGVSQNPRHKITKRGQNVTFRCDPISEHNRLYWYRQTLGQGPEFLTYFQNEAQLEKSRLLSDRFSAERPKGSFSTLEIQRTEQGDSAMYLCASSEYGYTFGSGTRLTVV.

CDR3 sequence (DNA): TGTGCCAGCAGTTACTCGAAAGGGACAGGCTACGAGCAGTACTTC. Protein product: CASSYSKGTGYEQYF. This chain links TRBV6-5 with TRBJ2-7, with TRBD1 matching over 8 bases. This CDR3 is built from 15 residues. Trimming at V came to 0 bases and at J to 3 bases, leaving 4 bases not matched to a gene. Germline V gene lookup returns CDR1 MNHEY and CDR2 SVGAGI.

The V gene is TRBV10-3, the J gene TRBJ2-1; D is ambiguous. In germline, CDR1 is ENHRY, CDR2 SYGVKD. V lost 0 bases to trimming and J lost 0 bases, with 6 bases between them. The CDR3 is 15 residues long. In DNA, the CDR3 is TGTGCCATCAGTGAGTCGCAGAGCTCCTACAATGAGCAGTTCTTC. It specifies CAISESQSSYNEQFF.

This clone was recorded once. J is TRBJ2-7 and V is TRBV6-6; the D gene is possibly TRBD2 (5 bases). The germline V gene encodes CDR1 MNHNY and CDR2 SVGAGI (reference sequence). There are 15 residues in the CDR3. V lost 0 bases and J 3 bases, leaving 12 bases between the germline ends. DNA of the CDR3: TGTGCCAGCAGTTACTCTGAGTCAGAGGGCTACGAGCAGTACTTC. Translated: CASSYSESEGYEQYF.

The rearrangement links TRBV7-2 to TRBJ2-2; D is perhaps TRBD2 (5 bases). V was clipped by 2 bases and J by 3 bases, with 10 bases between them. The CDR3 spans 15 residues. CDR1 is SGHTA and CDR2 is FQGNSA in the germline V gene. The CDR3 sequence: CASSLFPADTGELFF. CDR3 nucleotide sequence: TGTGCCAGCAGCTTATTCCCAGCGGACACCGGGGAGCTGTTTTTT. The whole variable domain, filled in from reference TRBV7-2 and TRBJ2-2, reads GAGVSQSPSNKVTEKGKDVELRCDPISGHTALYWYRQSLGQGLEFLIYFQGNSAPDKSGLPSDRFSAERTGGSVSTLTIQRTQQEDSAVYLCASSLFPADTGELFFGEGSRLTVL.